The clone carrying this T cell receptor (beta chain) has more than one count but fewer than ten. TCRdb reprocessed the 5' RACE reads via MiXCR and lists one record per CDR3 protein. The data hold fewer than 650,000 distinct CDR3 sequences, with less than 25% observed a single time. The record originates from a study of T-cell memory formation after mild COVID-19. This CDR3 region has 14 residues. V was pared by 6 bases and J by 1 base, with 12 bases between. CDR1 is MNHEY and CDR2 is SVGAGI in the germline V gene. The specimen sequenced was PBMCs or a T cell subset sorted from them (not recorded which). The receptor was derived from an adult woman who had mild COVID-19 (a few samples of this study predate the infection). Cell type and time point are not known. This chain links TRBV6-5 with TRBJ1-1; perhaps TRBD1 as D (6 bases). CDR3 nucleotides: TGTGCCAGCAGAGATGACAGGAGGAACACTGAAGCTTTCTTT. Protein product: CASRDDRRNTEAFF.